These T cell receptor beta chains were read from a single sample in a study of T cells after yellow fever vaccination. Using its own MiXCR run on the 5' RACE reads, TCRdb lists one record per CDR3 protein. The sample records under 150,000 distinct CDR3 sequences, around 7.7% being singletons. This specimen was CD4+ T cells sorted from PBMCs, taken 5 days after the yellow fever booster vaccination. The receptor source for this set is a man aged 30 to 45 who received the YFV17D yellow fever vaccine. CDR3s include the opening cysteine and the closing phenylalanine or tryptophan. A D gene is named only where the DNA matches it firmly. The size of a clone is reported for some rows only, either as once, few or many, or as a class for expanded clones.

>TRBV6-5|TRBJ2-5|.|.
CASSYSDHSPETQYF
TGTGCCAGCAGTTATTCTGACCACTCTCCAGAGACCCAGTACTTC
>TRBV7-3|TRBJ1-1|few|.
CASSREGNTEAFF
TGTGCCAGCAGCAGGGAGGGGAACACTGAAGCTTTCTTT
>TRBV30|TRBJ2-1|many|TRBD2
CAWDTGTSYEQFF
TGTGCCTGGGATACCGGGACTAGTTATGAGCAGTTCTTC
>TRBV7-3|TRBJ2-5|many|.
CASARSAQETQYF
TGTGCCAGCGCCCGGTCAGCCCAAGAGACCCAGTACTTC
>TRBV7-2|TRBJ2-1|many|.
CASSPTSFTEQFF
TGTGCCAGCAGCCCTACTAGTTTTACTGAGCAGTTCTTC
>TRBV14|TRBJ2-1|many|.
CASSQGVPSYNEQFF
TGTGCCAGCAGCCAAGGAGTCCCGTCCTACAATGAGCAGTTCTTC
>TRBV20-1|TRBJ2-3|many|.
CSARDKFWSTDTQYF
TGCAGTGCTAGAGATAAGTTCTGGAGCACAGATACGCAGTATTTT
>TRBV15|TRBJ2-4|many|.
CATSREGSLINIQYF
TGTGCCACCAGCAGAGAAGGCAGCTTGATTAACATTCAGTACTTC
>TRBV20-1|TRBJ2-5|many|.
CSARPQGWQETQYF
TGCAGTGCTAGACCTCAGGGGTGGCAAGAGACCCAGTACTTC
>TRBV7-2|TRBJ2-2|many|.
CASSPRINGGPGELFF
TGTGCCAGCAGCCCGAGGATCAATGGGGGCCCCGGGGAGCTGTTTTTT
>TRBV12-3/TRBV12-4|TRBJ2-2|.|TRBD2
CDSSLELAGFIWELFF
TGTGACAGCAGTTTAGAGCTAGCGGGATTCATCTGGGAGCTGTTTTTT
>TRBV20-1|TRBJ2-1|many|TRBD2
CSASRTSGSSNEQFF
TGCAGTGCTAGTCGGACTAGCGGGAGCTCAAATGAGCAGTTCTTC
>TRBV9|TRBJ1-5|many|.
CASSARGVSNQPQHF
TGTGCCAGCAGCGCCCGAGGGGTTAGCAATCAGCCCCAGCATTTT
>TRBV5-1|TRBJ2-7|many|.
CASSLEGGRQYF
TGCGCCAGCAGCTTGGAAGGGGGGAGGCAGTACTTC
>TRBV2|TRBJ2-1|many|TRBD1
CASSAHDRGIRNEQFF
TGTGCCAGCAGTGCTCACGACAGGGGAATAAGGAATGAGCAGTTCTTC
>TRBV2|TRBJ2-2|many|TRBD2
CASSESLAGSGELFF
TGTGCCAGCAGTGAATCGCTAGCGGGAAGTGGGGAGCTGTTTTTT
>TRBV6-5|TRBJ2-7|many|.
CASSYSGTYEQYF
TGTGCCAGCAGTTACTCAGGGACGTACGAGCAGTACTTC
>TRBV20-1|TRBJ2-1|once|.
CCSWAQAPGFYNEQFF
TGCTGTTCTTGGGCCCAGGCTCCGGGCTTCTACAATGAGCAGTTCTTC
>TRBV7-9|TRBJ2-4|.|.
CASSPEGLAKNIQYF
TGTGCCAGCAGCCCCGAGGGTTTGGCCAAAAACATTCAGTACTTC
>TRBV20-1|TRBJ2-1|many|TRBD2
CSAFISGFYNEQFF
TGCAGTGCTTTTATTAGCGGGTTCTACAATGAGCAGTTCTTC
>TRBV11-1|TRBJ2-7|many|TRBD2
CASRTRLGLAGIIYEQYF
TGTGCCAGCAGAACAAGGCTAGGACTAGCGGGAATTATATACGAGCAGTACTTC
>TRBV5-5|TRBJ2-2|many|.
CASSLLGAQNTGELFF
TGTGCCAGCAGCTTGTTAGGTGCTCAGAACACCGGGGAGCTGTTTTTT
>TRBV3-1|TRBJ2-2|.|TRBD2
CAICPIPLMSGRDTGELFF
TGTGCCATCTGTCCTATTCCCCTGATGAGCGGGAGGGACACCGGGGAGCTGTTTTTT
>TRBV29-1|TRBJ2-3|many|TRBD2
CSVVRLAGLTDTQYF
TGCAGCGTTGTTCGACTAGCGGGACTCACAGATACGCAGTATTTT
>TRBV20-1|TRBJ2-3|few|TRBD2
CSARPLAVGPDTQYF
TGCAGTGCTAGACCCCTAGCGGTGGGGCCAGATACGCAGTATTTT
>TRBV4-3|TRBJ1-5|many|.
CASSQEGRKPQHF
TGCGCCAGCAGCCAAGAGGGTAGGAAGCCCCAGCATTTT
>TRBV7-2|TRBJ1-5|.|.
CASSTDPNQPQHF
TGTGCCAGCAGCACGGACCCCAATCAGCCCCAGCATTTT
>TRBV15|TRBJ2-7|many|.
CATSRGASYEQYF
TGTGCCACCAGCAGAGGAGCCTCCTACGAGCAGTACTTC
>TRBV2|TRBJ2-1|many|TRBD2
CASSESLAGINEQFF
TGTGCCAGCAGTGAAAGTCTAGCGGGAATAAATGAGCAGTTCTTC
>TRBV7-8|TRBJ1-1|.|.
CASSSFRGGTEAFF
TGTGCCAGCAGCTCGTTCCGGGGGGGGACTGAAGCTTTCTTT
>TRBV7-2|TRBJ2-3|many|.
CASSPLGVAGTDTQYF
TGTGCCAGCAGCCCCCTGGGGGTAGCGGGCACAGATACGCAGTATTTT
>TRBV14|TRBJ2-5|many|TRBD2
CASSHSLSHGLAQETQYF
TGTGCCAGCAGCCACAGCCTTTCGCATGGACTAGCTCAAGAGACCCAGTACTTC
>TRBV19|TRBJ2-5|.|.
CASSGPNREETQYF
TGTGCCAGTAGTGGACCCAACAGGGAAGAGACCCAGTACTTC
>TRBV20-1|TRBJ2-7|many|TRBD2
CSAIDERGSYEQYF
TGCAGTGCGATAGACGAGCGGGGTTCCTACGAGCAGTACTTC
>TRBV4-2|TRBJ2-7|many|TRBD1
CASSQEGQGSYEQYF
TGTGCCAGCAGCCAAGAGGGACAGGGTTCCTACGAGCAGTACTTC
>TRBV4-2|TRBJ2-1|many|TRBD2
CASSQLAGNSYNEQFF
TGTGCCAGCAGCCAACTAGCGGGAAACTCCTACAATGAGCAGTTCTTC
>TRBV24-1|TRBJ2-1|.|TRBD2
CATSHPTGLAGVNEQFF
TGTGCCACCAGTCATCCTACTGGACTAGCGGGAGTGAATGAGCAGTTCTTC
>TRBV5-4|TRBJ1-2|many|TRBD1
CASSLEAGGDYGYTF
TGTGCCAGCAGCTTGGAGGCAGGGGGCGACTATGGCTACACCTTC
>TRBV4-2|TRBJ2-7|many|TRBD2
CASRSSGSGPYEQYF
TGTGCCAGCAGATCCAGCGGGAGCGGGCCCTACGAGCAGTACTTC
>TRBV12-3/TRBV12-4|TRBJ1-6|many|.
CASSSRDNSPLHF
TGTGCCAGCAGTTCGAGGGATAATTCACCCCTCCACTTT
>TRBV20-1|TRBJ1-6|many|TRBD1
CSARVGTGNSPLHF
TGCAGTGCTAGGGTGGGGACAGGGAATTCACCCCTCCACTTT
>TRBV12-3/TRBV12-4|TRBJ1-5|many|TRBD1
CASSINRGDNQPQHF
TGTGCCAGCAGTATAAACAGGGGCGACAATCAGCCCCAGCATTTT
>TRBV7-9|TRBJ2-1|many|.
CASSSSGSHNEQFF
TGTGCCAGCAGCTCGAGCGGTTCGCACAATGAGCAGTTCTTC
>TRBV6-4|TRBJ2-3|many|.
CASAKEQNRLGASTDTQYF
TGTGCCAGCGCTAAAGAACAGAATAGACTAGGGGCTAGCACAGATACGCAGTATTTT
>TRBV5-1|TRBJ2-7|few|TRBD2
CASSPTGLAPYEQYF
TGCGCCAGCTCTCCAACGGGACTAGCACCCTACGAGCAGTACTTC
>TRBV12-3/TRBV12-4|TRBJ2-7|many|.
CASSLVGTVYEQYF
TGTGCCAGCAGTTTAGTAGGGACGGTTTACGAGCAGTACTTC
>TRBV29-1|TRBJ2-2|many|TRBD2
CSAAPGLALSGELFF
TGCAGCGCGGCTCCGGGACTAGCGTTGTCCGGGGAGCTGTTTTTT
>TRBV5-1|TRBJ1-4|many|.
CASSDTGSDEKLFF
TGCGCCAGCAGCGATACAGGGTCGGACGAAAAACTGTTTTTT
>TRBV15|TRBJ2-7|few|TRBD2
CATSRGGLALNEQYF
TGTGCCACCAGCAGAGGGGGACTAGCCCTCAACGAGCAGTACTTC
>TRBV7-2|TRBJ2-2|many|.
CASSAPNTGELFF
TGTGCCAGCAGCGCCCCGAACACCGGGGAGCTGTTTTTT
>TRBV6-1|TRBJ2-5|many|.
CASRDSSRGETQYF
TGTGCCAGCAGAGACAGTTCCAGAGGAGAGACCCAGTACTTC
>TRBV15|TRBJ2-5|.|.
CATSRDIHQASLTYF
TGTGCCACCAGCAGAGATATACATCAGGCATCTCTCACGTACTTC
>TRBV6-5|TRBJ2-3|many|.
CASTSGWGADTQYF
TGTGCCAGCACCTCCGGTTGGGGGGCAGATACGCAGTATTTT
>TRBV12-3/TRBV12-4|TRBJ1-4|.|.
CASRMTAPTNEKLFF
TGTGCCAGCAGAATGACAGCGCCAACTAATGAAAAACTGTTTTTT
>TRBV7-2|TRBJ2-1|many|TRBD1
CASSPRTGGGNEQFF
TGTGCCAGCAGCCCCCGGACAGGGGGAGGCAATGAGCAGTTCTTC
>TRBV7-2|TRBJ2-1|many|.
CASSLVRTPKPYNEQFF
TGTGCCAGCAGCTTAGTAAGGACTCCTAAGCCCTACAATGAGCAGTTCTTC
>TRBV7-2|TRBJ2-1|many|TRBD2
CASSFGLAGAPYNEQFF
TGTGCCAGCAGCTTCGGACTAGCGGGTGCCCCCTACAATGAGCAGTTCTTC
>TRBV7-8|TRBJ2-3|many|TRBD2
CASSLPPGLASTDTQYF
TGTGCCAGCAGCTTACCCCCGGGACTAGCGAGCACAGATACGCAGTATTTT